This T cell receptor (beta chain) originates from a study of blood T cell repertoires in COVID-19. Overall study: Italy, Spain and the United States were the sources of the convalescent and acute COVID-19 samples. In each case, the material was cDNA or gDNA derived from T cells, B-cell-depleted T cells, or PBMCs.

This clone was picked up a small number of times. The germline V gene encodes CDR1 LGHNA and CDR2 YNFKEQ. Deletions cut 3 bases from V and 0 bases from J, with 13 bases between. CDR3 size: 16 residues. In the original processing: Amplifying reference gene primers gave estimates of nucleated cell counts. The table came from immunoSEQ multiplex PCR; TCRdb's copy has only in-frame clones and leaves some out. The V and J calls and the clone size are those of that table, but D and trimming were determined from the DNA. The sample records roughly 220,000 clones, over 75% being singletons. The TCR sequence derives from a man at least 80 years old with acute or convalescent COVID-19. V gene TRBV4-2 combines with J gene TRBJ2-3; D might be TRBD2 (5 bases). Sample: peripheral blood. CDR3 protein: CASSQAPGTSTDTQYF. CDR3 DNA: TGTGCCAGCAGCCAGGCCCCGGGAACTAGCACAGATACGCAGTATTTT.